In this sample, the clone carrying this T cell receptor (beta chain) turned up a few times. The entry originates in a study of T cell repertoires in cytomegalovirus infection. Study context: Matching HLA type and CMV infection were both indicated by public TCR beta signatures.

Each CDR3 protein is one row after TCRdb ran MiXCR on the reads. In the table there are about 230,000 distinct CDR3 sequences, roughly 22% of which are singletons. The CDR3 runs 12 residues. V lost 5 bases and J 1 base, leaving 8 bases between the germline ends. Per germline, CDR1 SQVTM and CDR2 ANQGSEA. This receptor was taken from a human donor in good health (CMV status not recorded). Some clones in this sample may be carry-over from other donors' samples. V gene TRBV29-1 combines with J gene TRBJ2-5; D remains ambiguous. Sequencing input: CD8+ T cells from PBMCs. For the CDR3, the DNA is TGCAGCGTTTCCGAGGTCCAAGAGACCCAGTACTTC. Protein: CSVSEVQETQYF.